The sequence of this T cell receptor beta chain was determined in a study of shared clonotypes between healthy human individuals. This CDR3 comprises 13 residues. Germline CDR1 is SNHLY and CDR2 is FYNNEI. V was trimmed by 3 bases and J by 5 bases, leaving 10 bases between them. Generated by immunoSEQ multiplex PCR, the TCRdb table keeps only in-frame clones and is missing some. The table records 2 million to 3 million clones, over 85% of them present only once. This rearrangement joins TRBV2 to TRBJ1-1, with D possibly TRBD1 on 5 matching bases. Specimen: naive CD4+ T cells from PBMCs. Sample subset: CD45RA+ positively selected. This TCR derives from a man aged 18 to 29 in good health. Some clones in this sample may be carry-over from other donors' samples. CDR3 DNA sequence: TGTGCCAGCAGTGACTCGGGGGTTACTGAAGCTTTCTTT. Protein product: CASSDSGVTEAFF.